The entry below describes one TCR beta chain. Its antigen remains unknown. This record belongs to a study of PD-1 blockade in classical Hodgkin lymphoma. At the level of the study: Patients were infused with nivolumab 3 mg/kg every 2 weeks. Study-level results: TCR diversity rose significantly by C4D1 in CD4+ but not CD8+ cells. Relative to healthy donors, newly diagnosed patients reportedly had lower baseline TCR diversity, which was reported as lower still in relapsed/refractory patients. Nothing has yet pinned down what causes the repertoire differences, possibly disease activity or prior therapy.

Noted time point: cycle 4 day 1 (C4D1), after less than seven weeks of nivolumab. Each of the patients experienced relapse following autologous stem cell transplantation, and their brentuximab vedotin exposure differed. Trimming removed 1 base from V and 8 bases from J, with 9 bases in between. Germline V gives CDR1 GTSNPN, CDR2 SVGIG (reference sequence). The CDR3 has 12 amino acids. Clones were sequenced by immunoSEQ multiplex PCR, and TCRdb holds only the in-frame ones, with some missing. The sample lists approximately 110,000 clones; around nine tenths were seen once. The rearrangement joins TRBV30 to TRBJ1-3; D unclear. The source material was peripheral blood mononuclear cells (PBMCs), sampled before the fourth cycle of nivolumab. This clonotype originated in a human donor with classical Hodgkin lymphoma. CDR3 region: CAWSEPEDTIYF. DNA for the CDR3: TGTGCCTGGAGTGAGCCAGAGGACACCATATATTTT.